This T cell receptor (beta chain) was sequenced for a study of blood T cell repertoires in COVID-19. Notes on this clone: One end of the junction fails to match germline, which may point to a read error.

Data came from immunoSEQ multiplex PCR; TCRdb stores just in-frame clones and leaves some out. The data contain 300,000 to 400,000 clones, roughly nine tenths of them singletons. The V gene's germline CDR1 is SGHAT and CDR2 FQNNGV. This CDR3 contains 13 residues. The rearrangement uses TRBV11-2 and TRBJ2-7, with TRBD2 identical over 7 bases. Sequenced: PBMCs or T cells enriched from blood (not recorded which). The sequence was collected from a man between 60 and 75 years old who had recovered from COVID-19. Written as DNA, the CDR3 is TGTGCCAGCAGCTTAGGGACTAGTTCAGCTCGGGACTTC. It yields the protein CASSLGTSSARDF.